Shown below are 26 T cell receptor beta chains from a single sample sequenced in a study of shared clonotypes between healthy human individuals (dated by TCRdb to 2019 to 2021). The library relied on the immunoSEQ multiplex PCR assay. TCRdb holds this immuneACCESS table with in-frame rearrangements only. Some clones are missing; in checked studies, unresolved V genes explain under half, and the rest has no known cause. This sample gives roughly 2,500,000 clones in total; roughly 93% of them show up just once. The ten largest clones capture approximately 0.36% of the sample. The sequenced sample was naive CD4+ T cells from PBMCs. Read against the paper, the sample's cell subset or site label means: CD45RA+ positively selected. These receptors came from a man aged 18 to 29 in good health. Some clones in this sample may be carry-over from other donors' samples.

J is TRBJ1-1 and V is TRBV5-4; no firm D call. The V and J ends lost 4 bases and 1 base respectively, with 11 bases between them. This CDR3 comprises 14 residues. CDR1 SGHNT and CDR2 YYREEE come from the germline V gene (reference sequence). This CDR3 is CASSPAVWNTEAFF. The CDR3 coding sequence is TGTGCCAGCAGCCCGGCCGTATGGAACACTGAAGCTTTCTTT.

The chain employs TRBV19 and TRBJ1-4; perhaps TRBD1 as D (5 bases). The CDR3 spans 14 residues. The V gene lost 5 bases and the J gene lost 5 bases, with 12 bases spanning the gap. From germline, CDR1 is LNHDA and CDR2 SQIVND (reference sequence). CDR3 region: CASSSSSGNEKLFF. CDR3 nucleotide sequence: TGTGCCAGTAGTTCTTCCTCAGGGAATGAAAAACTGTTTTTT.

The CDR3 region is CASDTGQGWWETQYF. The CDR3 DNA reads as TGTGCCAGCGATACAGGACAGGGATGGTGGGAGACCCAGTACTTC. This chain links TRBV5-8 with TRBJ2-5, with 8 nucleotides matching TRBD1. CDR3 size: 15 residues. Germline CDR1 is SGHTS and CDR2 is YDEGEE. With 7 bases clipped from V and 5 bases from J, the junction kept 13 bases outside the gene matches.

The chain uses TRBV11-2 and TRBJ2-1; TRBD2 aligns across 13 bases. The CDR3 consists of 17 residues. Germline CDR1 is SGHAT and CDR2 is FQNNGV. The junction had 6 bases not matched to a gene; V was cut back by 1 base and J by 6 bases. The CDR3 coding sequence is TGTGCCAGCAGCTTAGTCGGGACTAGCGGGAAGATCAATGAGCAGTTCTTC. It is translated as CASSLVGTSGKINEQFF.

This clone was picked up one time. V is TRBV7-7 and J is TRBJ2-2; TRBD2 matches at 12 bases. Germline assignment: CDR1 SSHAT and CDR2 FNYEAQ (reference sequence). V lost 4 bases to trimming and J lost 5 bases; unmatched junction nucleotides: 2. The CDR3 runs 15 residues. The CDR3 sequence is CASSSTSGRTGELFF. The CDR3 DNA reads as TGTGCCAGCAGCTCAACTAGCGGGAGGACCGGGGAGCTGTTTTTT. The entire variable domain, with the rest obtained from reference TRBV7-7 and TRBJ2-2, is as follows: GAGVSQSPRYKVTKRGQDVTLRCDPISSHATLYWYQQALGQGPEFLTYFNYEAQPDKSGLPSDRFSAERPEGSISTLTIQRTEQRDSAMYRCASSSTSGRTGELFFGEGSRLTVL.

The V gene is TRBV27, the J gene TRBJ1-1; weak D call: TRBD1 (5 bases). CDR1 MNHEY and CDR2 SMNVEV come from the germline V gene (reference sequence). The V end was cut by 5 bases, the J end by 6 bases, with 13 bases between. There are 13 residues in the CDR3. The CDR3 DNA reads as TGTGCCAGCAGTAAGCAGGGATTGGCTGAAGCTTTCTTT. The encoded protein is CASSKQGLAEAFF.

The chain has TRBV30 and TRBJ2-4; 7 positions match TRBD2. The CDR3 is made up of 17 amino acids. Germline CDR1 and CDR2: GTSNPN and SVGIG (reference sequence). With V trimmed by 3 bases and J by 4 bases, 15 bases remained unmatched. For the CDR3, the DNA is TGTGCCTGGAGCCCCCCCCGTCGGGGGGAGCATAAAAACATTCAGTACTTC. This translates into CAWSPPRRGEHKNIQYF.

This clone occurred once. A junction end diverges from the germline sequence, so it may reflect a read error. This CDR3 reads CASRLSVGEQFF. The CDR3 nucleotides read TGTGCCAGCAGATTATCGGTCGGTGAGCAGTTCTTC. The chain combines TRBV27 with TRBJ2-1; D is unclear. From germline, CDR1 is MNHEY and CDR2 SMNVEV (reference sequence). There are 12 residues in the CDR3.

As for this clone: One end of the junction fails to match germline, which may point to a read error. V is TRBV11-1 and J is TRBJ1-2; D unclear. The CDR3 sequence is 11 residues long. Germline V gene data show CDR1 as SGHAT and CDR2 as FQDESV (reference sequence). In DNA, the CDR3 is TGTGCCAGCAGCTTAGGGTGGCTTTTTGGCTTC. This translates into CASSLGWLFGF.

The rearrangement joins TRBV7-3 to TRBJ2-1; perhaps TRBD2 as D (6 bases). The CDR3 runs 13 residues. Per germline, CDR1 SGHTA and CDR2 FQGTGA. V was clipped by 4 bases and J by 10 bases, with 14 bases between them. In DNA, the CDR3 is TGTGCCAGCAGCTCCCTAGCGAATCACGAGCAGTTCTTC. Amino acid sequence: CASSSLANHEQFF.

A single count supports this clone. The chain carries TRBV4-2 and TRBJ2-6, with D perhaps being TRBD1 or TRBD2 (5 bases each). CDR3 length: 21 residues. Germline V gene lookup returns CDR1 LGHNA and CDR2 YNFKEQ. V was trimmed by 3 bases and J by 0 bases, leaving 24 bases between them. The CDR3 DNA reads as TGTGCCAGCAGCCAGATCCCCTGGGGGAGCGATTTGAGCTCTGGGGCCAACGTCCTGACTTTC. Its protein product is CASSQIPWGSDLSSGANVLTF.

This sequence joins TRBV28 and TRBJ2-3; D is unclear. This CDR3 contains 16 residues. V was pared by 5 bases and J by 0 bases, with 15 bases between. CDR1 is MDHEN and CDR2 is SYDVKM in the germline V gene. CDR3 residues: CASSPPGTTSTDTQYF. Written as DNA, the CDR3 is TGTGCCAGCAGTCCCCCGGGCACTACTAGCACAGATACGCAGTATTTT.

The CDR3 sequence is CASASGSGDNEQFF. CDR3 DNA sequence: TGCGCCAGCGCTAGCGGGAGCGGGGATAATGAGCAGTTCTTC. The chain employs TRBV5-1 and TRBJ2-1; 10 bases are a match to TRBD2. After removal of 7 bases from V and 7 bases from J, the junction contained 8 bases not matched to a gene. Germline CDR1 is SGHRS and CDR2 is YFSETQ. This CDR3 contains 14 residues.

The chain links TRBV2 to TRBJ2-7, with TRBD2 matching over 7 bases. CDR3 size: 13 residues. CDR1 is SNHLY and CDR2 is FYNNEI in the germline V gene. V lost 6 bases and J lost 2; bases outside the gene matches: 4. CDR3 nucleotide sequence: TGTGCCAGCAGGCTAGGACTAGCCTACGAGCAGTACTTC. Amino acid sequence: CASRLGLAYEQYF.

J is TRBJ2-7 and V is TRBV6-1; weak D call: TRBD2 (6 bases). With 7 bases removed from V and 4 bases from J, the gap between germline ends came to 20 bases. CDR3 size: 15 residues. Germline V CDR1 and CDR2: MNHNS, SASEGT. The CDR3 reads CASTEGPGEMYEQYF. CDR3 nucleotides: TGTGCCAGCACCGAGGGTCCGGGAGAGATGTACGAGCAGTACTTC.

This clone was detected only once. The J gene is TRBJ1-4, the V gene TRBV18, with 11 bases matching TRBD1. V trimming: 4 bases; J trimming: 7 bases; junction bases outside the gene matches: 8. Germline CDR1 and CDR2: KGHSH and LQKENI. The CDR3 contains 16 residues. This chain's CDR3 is CASSLGQGASGEKLFF. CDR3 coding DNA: TGTGCCAGCTCACTTGGACAGGGGGCCAGTGGTGAAAAACTGTTTTTT.

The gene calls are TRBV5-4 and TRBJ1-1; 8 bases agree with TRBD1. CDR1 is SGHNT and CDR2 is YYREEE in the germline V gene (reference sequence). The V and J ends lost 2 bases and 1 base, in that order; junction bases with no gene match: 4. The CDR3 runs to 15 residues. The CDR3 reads CASSFPTGANTEAFF. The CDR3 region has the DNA TGTGCCAGCAGCTTCCCGACAGGGGCGAACACTGAAGCTTTCTTT.

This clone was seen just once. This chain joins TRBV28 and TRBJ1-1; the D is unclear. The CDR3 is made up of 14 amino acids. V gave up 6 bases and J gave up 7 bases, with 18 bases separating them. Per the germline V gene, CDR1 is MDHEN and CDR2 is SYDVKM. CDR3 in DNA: TGTGCCAGCAGCCCGACAAGGGAGCCTCTTGAAGCTTTCTTT. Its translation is CASSPTREPLEAFF.

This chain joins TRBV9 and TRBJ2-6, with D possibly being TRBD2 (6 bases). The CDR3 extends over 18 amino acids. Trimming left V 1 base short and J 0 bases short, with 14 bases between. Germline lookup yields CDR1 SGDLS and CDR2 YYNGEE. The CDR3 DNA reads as TGTGCCAGCAGCGTATGGGAGGACACTTACTCTGGGGCCAACGTCCTGACTTTC. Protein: CASSVWEDTYSGANVLTF. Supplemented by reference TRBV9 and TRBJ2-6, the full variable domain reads DSGVTQTPKHLITATGQRVTLRCSPRSGDLSVYWYQQSLDQGLQFLIQYYNGEERAKGNILERFSAQQFPDLHSELNLSSLELGDSALYFCASSVWEDTYSGANVLTFGAGSRLTVL.

The CDR3 coding sequence is TGTGCCTGGAGTCCCTTTACCGGGGAGCTGTTTTTT. It codes for CAWSPFTGELFF. V is TRBV30 and J is TRBJ2-2; D is unresolved. The CDR3 is 12 amino acids. From germline, CDR1 is GTSNPN and CDR2 SVGIG (reference sequence). Trimming took 2 bases from V and 5 from J, leaving 6 bases between them.

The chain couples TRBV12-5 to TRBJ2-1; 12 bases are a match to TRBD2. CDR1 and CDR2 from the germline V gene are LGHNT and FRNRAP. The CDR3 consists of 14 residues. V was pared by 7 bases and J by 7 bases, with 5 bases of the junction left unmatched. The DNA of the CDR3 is TGTGCTAGTGTCGCCGGGACTAGCGGGAATGAGCAGTTCTTC. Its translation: CASVAGTSGNEQFF.

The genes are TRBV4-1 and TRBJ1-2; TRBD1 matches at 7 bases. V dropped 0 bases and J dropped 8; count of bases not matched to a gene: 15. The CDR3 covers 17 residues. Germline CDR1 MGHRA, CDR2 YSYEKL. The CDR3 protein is CASSQDLARGSVEGYTF. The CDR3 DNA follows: TGCGCCAGCAGCCAAGATCTCGCCAGGGGGTCCGTGGAGGGCTACACCTTC.

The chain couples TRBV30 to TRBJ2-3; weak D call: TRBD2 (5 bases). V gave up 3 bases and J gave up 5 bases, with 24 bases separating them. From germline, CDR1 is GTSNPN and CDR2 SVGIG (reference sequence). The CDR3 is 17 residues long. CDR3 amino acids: CAWRPLPWASLLDTQYF. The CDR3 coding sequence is TGTGCCTGGAGGCCACTACCGTGGGCTAGCCTTCTAGATACGCAGTATTTT. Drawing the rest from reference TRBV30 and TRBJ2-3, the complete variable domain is SQTIHQWPATLVQPVGSPLSLECTVEGTSNPNLYWYRQAAGRGLQLLFYSVGIGQISSEVPQNLSASRPQDRQFILSSKKLLLSDSGFYLCAWRPLPWASLLDTQYFGPGTRLTVL.

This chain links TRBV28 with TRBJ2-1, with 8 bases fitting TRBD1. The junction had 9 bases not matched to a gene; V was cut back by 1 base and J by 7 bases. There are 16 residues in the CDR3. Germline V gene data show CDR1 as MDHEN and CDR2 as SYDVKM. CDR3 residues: CASSLSGGGALNEQFF. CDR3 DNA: TGTGCCAGCAGTTTATCAGGGGGCGGGGCCCTGAATGAGCAGTTCTTC. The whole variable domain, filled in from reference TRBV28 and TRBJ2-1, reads DVKVTQSSRYLVKRTGEKVFLECVQDMDHENMFWYRQDPGLGLRLIYFSYDVKMKEKGDIPEGYSVSREKKERFSLILESASTNQTSMYLCASSLSGGGALNEQFFGPGTRLTVL.

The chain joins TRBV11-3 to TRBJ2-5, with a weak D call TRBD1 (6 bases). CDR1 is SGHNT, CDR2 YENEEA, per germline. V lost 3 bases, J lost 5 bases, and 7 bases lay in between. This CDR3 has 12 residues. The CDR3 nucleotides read TGTGCCAGCAGCTTGGGGGCCGAGACCCAGTACTTC. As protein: CASSLGAETQYF.

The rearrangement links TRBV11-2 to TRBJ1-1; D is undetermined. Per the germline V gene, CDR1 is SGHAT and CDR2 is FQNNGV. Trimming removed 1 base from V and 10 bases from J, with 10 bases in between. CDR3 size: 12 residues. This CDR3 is CASSLGEQRAFF. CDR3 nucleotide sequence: TGTGCCAGCAGCTTAGGCGAACAGCGAGCTTTCTTT.